The subject of this entry is one TCR beta chain. Between the trimmed V and J ends, which lost 6 bases and 6 bases, there was a span of 12 bases. CDR1 and CDR2 from the germline V gene are SGHVS and FNYEAQ. The CDR3 extends over 12 amino acids. The table came from immunoSEQ multiplex PCR; TCRdb's copy has only in-frame clones and leaves some out. The sample records around 550,000 clones, approximately 95% being singletons. In the naive CD8 group, cells lacked CD45RO and were positively selected for CCR7, so terminally differentiated effector memory CD45RA+ cells were left out. The data were taken from a study of shared clonotypes between healthy human individuals.

Specimen: naive CD8+ T cells sorted from blood. The genes are TRBV7-6 and TRBJ2-7; possible D gene TRBD2, 5 bases. The receptor comes from a woman in her twenties or thirties in good health. In DNA form, the CDR3 reads TGTGCCAGCAGAGGGAATGAGGGCGAGCAGTACTTC. As protein: CASRGNEGEQYF.